The 23 T cell receptor beta chains in this list originate from one sample, sequenced in a study of metastatic and nonmetastatic thyroid tumors (TCRdb year 2020). No patient had received any treatment before thyroid surgery. The library was made by PCR. Sequencing relied on an Illumina HiSeq 4000. TCRdb took the public reads, trimmed them with fastp at Q25, ran MiXCR for clone calling and kept in-frame beta chains. The sample has about 5,900 clones on record, approximately 30% of them singletons. Roughly 26% of the sample is taken by the ten largest. Sequenced input: adjacent normal tissue. Receptors originate from a male donor with papillary thyroid cancer or a benign thyroid nodule (not recorded which). Some clones in this sample may be carry-over from other donors' samples.

The gene calls are TRBV5-1 and TRBJ2-5; TRBD2 aligns across 10 bases. The end of the DNA fits TRBJ2-1 better, so the J call may be wrong. CDR3 length: 15 amino acids. CDR1 and CDR2 (germline): SGHRS, YFSETQ. The CDR3 DNA follows: TGCGCCAGCAGGGAGGCTAGCGGGAGAAACAATGAGCAGTTCTTC. Translating gives CASREASGRNNEQFF.

By share of the sample, this clone is medium-sized. The CDR3 spells CASSKANGGPLYEQFF. CDR3 DNA sequence: TGTGCCAGTAGTAAAGCTAACGGAGGGCCACTGTATGAGCAGTTCTTC. This sequence joins TRBV19 and TRBJ2-1, with D perhaps TRBD2 (6 bases). Per the germline V gene, CDR1 is LNHDA and CDR2 is SQIVND (reference sequence). The ends were cut back, 4 bases at V and 8 bases at J, with 21 bases in the middle. The CDR3 consists of 16 residues. Variable domain in full (rest from reference TRBV19 and TRBJ2-1): DGGITQSPKYLFRKEGQNVTLSCEQNLNHDAMYWYRQDPGQGLRLIYYSQIVNDFQKGDIAEGYSVSREKKESFPLTVTSAQKNPTAFYLCASSKANGGPLYEQFFGPGTRLTVL.

The chain couples TRBV2 to TRBJ2-1; 7 nucleotides line up with TRBD1. CDR1 and CDR2 from the germline V gene are SNHLY and FYNNEI. The J segment lost 7 bases and the V segment lost 6 bases, leaving 15 bases of the junction unmatched. The CDR3 has 16 residues. CDR3 protein: CASRDLDRPGSNEQFF. DNA for the CDR3: TGTGCCAGCAGAGACTTGGACAGGCCAGGCTCTAATGAGCAGTTCTTC.

This clone was recorded only once. V and J are TRBV25-1 and TRBJ1-2; 9 nucleotides line up with TRBD1. This CDR3 is 13 amino acids long. The V segment lost 6 bases and the J segment 12 bases; nucleotides outside the gene matches: 11. Germline values: CDR1 MGHDK, CDR2 SYGVNS. The chain's CDR3 is CASSSQGTGLDTF. The CDR3 region has the DNA TGTGCCAGCAGCTCACAAGGGACAGGGTTGGACACCTTC.

V gene TRBV20-1 combines with J gene TRBJ1-2; unclear D gene. This CDR3 contains 14 residues. V was clipped by 2 bases and J by 6 bases, with 16 bases between them. The germline CDR1 and CDR2 sequences are DFQATT and SNEGSKA (reference sequence). CDR3 region: CSARSSSLRHGYTF. DNA of the CDR3: TGCAGTGCTAGAAGTTCCTCCCTCAGGCATGGCTACACCTTC.

The rearrangement uses TRBV30 and TRBJ1-1; TRBD1 matches at 9 bases. The CDR3 spans 13 residues. Germline V gives CDR1 GTSNPN, CDR2 SVGIG (reference sequence). The trim removed 5 bases at V and 3 bases at J, leaving 4 bases unmatched. Written as DNA, the CDR3 is TGTGCCTGGCACAGGGGGCGGGACACTGAAGCTTTCTTT. Translation: CAWHRGRDTEAFF.

As regards this clone: One end of the junction is discordant with germline, which a read error may explain. Different DNA sequences within this sample yield the same CDR3. This chain joins TRBV6-1 and TRBJ2-2; TRBD2 aligns across 13 bases. Germline CDR1 reads MNHNS; CDR2 reads SASEGT. The CDR3 loop spans 15 amino acids. The CDR3 here is CASTGLAGDIGELFF. In DNA form, the CDR3 reads TGCGCCAGCACCGGACTAGCGGGGGACATCGGTGAGCTGTTTTTT.

The V and J genes are TRBV7-6 and TRBJ2-7; 13 bases line up with TRBD2. After removal of 2 bases from V and 3 bases from J, the junction contained 1 base not matched to a gene. This CDR3 has 15 residues. Per germline, CDR1 SGHVS and CDR2 FNYEAQ. As DNA, the CDR3 is TGTGCCAGCAGCTTAACTAGCGGGAGGGACTACGAGCAGTACTTC. Protein: CASSLTSGRDYEQYF.

J is TRBJ2-1 and V is TRBV30; possibly TRBD2 for D (6 bases). This CDR3 comprises 12 residues. Trimming took 0 bases from V and 10 from J, leaving 10 bases between them. Germline assignment: CDR1 GTSNPN and CDR2 SVGIG (reference sequence). The CDR3 loop reads CAWSVAGYEQFF. CDR3 DNA: TGTGCCTGGAGTGTGGCGGGATACGAGCAGTTCTTC.

The chain is built from TRBV6-1 and TRBJ2-7; the match to TRBD2 covers 14 bases. The length of the CDR3 is 14 residues. Germline trimming cut 6 bases from V and 7 bases from J; bases unmatched to any gene: 5. In germline, CDR1 is MNHNS, CDR2 SASEGT. For the CDR3, the DNA is TGTGCCAGCAGCGGGACTAGCGGGAGTCTAGAGCAGTACTTC. This sequence encodes CASSGTSGSLEQYF.

The chain joins TRBV6-1 to TRBJ1-5, with D hard to call. The CDR3 length is 13 residues. In germline, CDR1 is MNHNS, CDR2 SASEGT. Trimming pared 5 bases from V and 6 bases from J, leaving 11 bases between. DNA of the CDR3: TGTGCCAGCAGTTCCGGTGAGGGTCAGCCCCAGCATTTT. Protein sequence: CASSSGEGQPQHF.

As concerns this clone: The conserved phenylalanine or tryptophan normally closing the CDR3 is absent here, so this likely arose from a read error. The DNA is omitted, as the CDR3 cannot be located on it reliably, and the CDR3 follows TCRdb's listing. The V and J genes are TRBV14 and TRBJ2-4; the D call TRBD1 from the table was never checked on the DNA. Both ends counted, the CDR3 spans 8 residues. From germline, CDR1 is SGHDN and CDR2 FVKESK. CDR3 region: CASSQQGG.

This clone has a handful of counts. The chain links TRBV28 to TRBJ2-2; 9 bases map to TRBD1. V lost 3 bases and J lost 3; bases outside the gene matches: 2. This CDR3 has 15 residues. The V gene's germline CDR1 is MDHEN and CDR2 SYDVKM. In DNA form, the CDR3 reads TGTGCCAGCAGTTTCGGGGACAGGGACACCGGGGAGCTGTTTTTT. It specifies CASSFGDRDTGELFF.

This clone is categorized as hyperexpanded (1% or more). CDR3 region: CASSESTSGNEKLFF. The DNA for the CDR3 is TGTGCCAGCAGTGAATCAACGTCCGGGAATGAAAAACTGTTTTTT. The gene calls are TRBV25-1 and TRBJ1-4; D unresolved. Looked up from germline, CDR1 is MGHDK and CDR2 is SYGVNS. The CDR3 length is 15 residues. Trimming shortened V by 1 base and J by 5 bases, and 11 bases separated the two germline ends.

This clone rates as medium-sized (0.01 to 0.1%). The chain combines TRBV19 with TRBJ1-2, with D possibly matching TRBD1 (6 bases). Trimming left V 3 bases short and J 6 bases short, with 14 bases between. CDR3 length: 14 residues. The germline V gene encodes CDR1 LNHDA and CDR2 SQIVND (reference sequence). CDR3 sequence reads: CASSIGQLSDGYTF. Here the CDR3 DNA reads TGTGCCAGTAGTATCGGACAGCTCAGCGATGGCTACACCTTC.

The CDR3 DNA reads as TGCAGTGCTAGAAGTTACTCCTACAATGAGCAGTTCTTC. Translation gives CSARSYSYNEQFF. V usage is TRBV20-1 and J usage is TRBJ2-1; D is unresolved. The CDR3 runs 13 residues. Germline assignment: CDR1 DFQATT and CDR2 SNEGSKA (reference sequence). The ends were cut back, 2 bases at V and 0 bases at J, with 5 bases in the middle.

This clone is classed as large. V is TRBV2 and J is TRBJ2-7, with TRBD1 identical over 8 bases. The junction had 8 bases not matched to a gene; V was cut back by 6 bases and J by 4 bases. The length of the CDR3 is 14 residues. The germline V gene has CDR1 SNHLY and CDR2 FYNNEI. The CDR3 sequence is CASSPDRGLYEQYF. The CDR3 coding sequence is TGTGCCAGCAGCCCCGACAGGGGTCTTTACGAGCAGTACTTC.

The chain employs TRBV10-3 and TRBJ1-1, with a tentative D call TRBD1 (6 bases). The germline V gene encodes CDR1 ENHRY and CDR2 SYGVKD. Trimming took 9 bases from V and 6 from J, leaving 11 bases between them. The CDR3 runs 11 residues. The CDR3 region is CAIAGDAEAFF. The CDR3 DNA sequence: TGTGCCATAGCAGGGGATGCTGAAGCTTTCTTT.

The gene calls are TRBV2 and TRBJ2-6; D gene ambiguous. The CDR3 runs to 14 residues. V was trimmed by 7 bases and J by 0 bases, leaving 7 bases between them. Per germline, CDR1 SNHLY and CDR2 FYNNEI. CDR3 in DNA: TGTGCCAGCAAAGAGATCTCTGGGGCCAACGTCCTGACTTTC. This encodes CASKEISGANVLTF.

This chain joins TRBV11-2 and TRBJ1-2; D ambiguous. The CDR3 extends over 13 amino acids. The germline V and J ends were trimmed by 1 base and 4 bases, with 7 bases remaining between them. Germline CDR1 SGHAT, CDR2 FQNNGV. CDR3 bases: TGTGCCAGCAGCTTAGGGCAGGCCTATGGCTACACCTTC. Protein product: CASSLGQAYGYTF.

This sequence joins TRBV6-1 and TRBJ2-3, with a weak D call TRBD1 (6 bases). CDR3 length: 15 amino acids. The germline V gene encodes CDR1 MNHNS and CDR2 SASEGT. V lost 7 bases to trimming and J lost 2 bases, with 16 bases between them. The CDR3 here is CASTRRGRATDTQYF. The CDR3 nucleotides are TGTGCCAGCACCCGCAGGGGCAGGGCCACAGATACGCAGTATTTT.

By sample fraction, this clone is medium-sized. The chain joins TRBV11-3 to TRBJ2-1; D uncertain. Per the germline V gene, CDR1 is SGHNT and CDR2 is YENEEA. This CDR3 region has 13 residues. V dropped 4 bases and J dropped 6 bases, with 10 bases sitting between them. The CDR3 reads CASSSQHGNEQFF. CDR3 coding DNA: TGTGCCAGCAGCTCGCAACATGGCAATGAGCAGTTCTTC.

This rearrangement joins TRBV7-3 to TRBJ1-2, with no clear D. V lost 5 bases and J lost 3, with 13 bases in between. CDR1 and CDR2 from the germline V gene are SGHTA and FQGTGA. The CDR3 spans 14 residues. CDR3: CASSPEVGHYGYTF. The CDR3 DNA reads as TGTGCCAGCAGCCCAGAGGTAGGGCACTATGGCTACACCTTC.